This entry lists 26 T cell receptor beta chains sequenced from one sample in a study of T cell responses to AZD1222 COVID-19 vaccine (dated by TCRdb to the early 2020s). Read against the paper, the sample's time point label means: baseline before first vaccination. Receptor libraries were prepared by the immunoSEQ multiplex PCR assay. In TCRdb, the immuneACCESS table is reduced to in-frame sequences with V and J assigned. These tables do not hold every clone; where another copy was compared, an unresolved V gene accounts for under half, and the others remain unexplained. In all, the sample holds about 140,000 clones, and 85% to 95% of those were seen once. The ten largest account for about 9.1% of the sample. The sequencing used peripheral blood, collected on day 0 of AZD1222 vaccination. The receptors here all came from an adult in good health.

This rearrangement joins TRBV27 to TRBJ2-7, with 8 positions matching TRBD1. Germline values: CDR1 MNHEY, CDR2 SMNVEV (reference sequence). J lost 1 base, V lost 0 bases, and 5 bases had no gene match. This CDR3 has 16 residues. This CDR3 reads CASSLSGDRGSYEQYF. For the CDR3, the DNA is TGTGCCAGCAGTTTATCAGGAGACAGGGGTTCCTACGAGCAGTACTTC.

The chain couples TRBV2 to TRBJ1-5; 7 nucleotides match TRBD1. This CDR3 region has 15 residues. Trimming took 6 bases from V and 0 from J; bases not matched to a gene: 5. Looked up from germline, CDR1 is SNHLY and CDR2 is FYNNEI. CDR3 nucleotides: TGTGCCAGCAGAGACAGGGACTATAGCAATCAGCCCCAGCATTTT. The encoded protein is CASRDRDYSNQPQHF.

CDR3 nucleotides: TGTGCCAGCAGCCTGGCACAGGGAACCTCTCGCTACACCTTC. Protein product: CASSLAQGTSRYTF. The chain recombines TRBV11-2 with TRBJ1-2; possible D gene TRBD1, 6 bases. Per the germline V gene, CDR1 is SGHAT and CDR2 is FQNNGV. The CDR3 spans 14 residues. With 5 bases removed from V and 9 bases from J, the gap between germline ends came to 19 bases.

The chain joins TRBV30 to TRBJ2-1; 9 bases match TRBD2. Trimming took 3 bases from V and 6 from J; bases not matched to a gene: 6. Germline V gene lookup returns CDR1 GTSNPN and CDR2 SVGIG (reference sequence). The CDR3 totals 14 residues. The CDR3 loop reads CAWSGLALGNEQFF. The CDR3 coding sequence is TGTGCCTGGAGCGGACTAGCGTTGGGCAATGAGCAGTTCTTC.

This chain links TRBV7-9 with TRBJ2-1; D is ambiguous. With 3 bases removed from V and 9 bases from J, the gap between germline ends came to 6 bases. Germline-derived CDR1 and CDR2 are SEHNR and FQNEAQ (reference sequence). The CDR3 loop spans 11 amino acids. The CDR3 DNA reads TGTGCCAGCAGCTTCGGTGGTGAGCAGTTCTTC. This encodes CASSFGGEQFF.

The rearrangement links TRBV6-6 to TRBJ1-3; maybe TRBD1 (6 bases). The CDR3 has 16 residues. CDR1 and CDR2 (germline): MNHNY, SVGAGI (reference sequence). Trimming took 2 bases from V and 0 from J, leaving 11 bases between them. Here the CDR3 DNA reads TGTGCCAGCAGTTACACAGGGTCCGGCTCTGGAAACACCATATATTTT. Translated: CASSYTGSGSGNTIYF.

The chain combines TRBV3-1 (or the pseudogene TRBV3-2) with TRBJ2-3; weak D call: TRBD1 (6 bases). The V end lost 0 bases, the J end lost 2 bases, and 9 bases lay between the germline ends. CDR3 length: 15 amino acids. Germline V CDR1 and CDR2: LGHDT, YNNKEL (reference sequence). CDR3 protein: CASSQEGQTTDTQYF. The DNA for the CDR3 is TGTGCCAGCAGCCAAGAGGGACAAACCACAGATACGCAGTATTTT.

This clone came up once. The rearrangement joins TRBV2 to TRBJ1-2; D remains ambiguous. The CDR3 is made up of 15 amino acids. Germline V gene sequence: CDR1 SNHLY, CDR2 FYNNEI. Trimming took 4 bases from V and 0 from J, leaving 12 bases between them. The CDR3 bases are TGTGCCAGCAGTGTGGTAGTAAATACTAACTATGGCTACACCTTC. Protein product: CASSVVVNTNYGYTF. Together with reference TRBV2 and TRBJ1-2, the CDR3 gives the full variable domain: EPEVTQTPSHQVTQMGQEVILRCVPISNHLYFYWYRQILGQKVEFLVSFYNNEISEKSEIFDDQFSVERPDGSNFTLKIRSTKLEDSAMYFCASSVVVNTNYGYTFGSGTRLTVV.

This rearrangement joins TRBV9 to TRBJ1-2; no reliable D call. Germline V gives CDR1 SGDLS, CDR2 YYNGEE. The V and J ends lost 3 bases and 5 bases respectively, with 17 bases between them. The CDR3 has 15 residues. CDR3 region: CASSAGEEGLYGYTF. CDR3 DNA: TGTGCCAGCAGCGCTGGCGAGGAGGGCCTATATGGCTACACCTTC. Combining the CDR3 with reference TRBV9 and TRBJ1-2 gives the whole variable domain DSGVTQTPKHLITATGQRVTLRCSPRSGDLSVYWYQQSLDQGLQFLIQYYNGEERAKGNILERFSAQQFPDLHSELNLSSLELGDSALYFCASSAGEEGLYGYTFGSGTRLTVV.

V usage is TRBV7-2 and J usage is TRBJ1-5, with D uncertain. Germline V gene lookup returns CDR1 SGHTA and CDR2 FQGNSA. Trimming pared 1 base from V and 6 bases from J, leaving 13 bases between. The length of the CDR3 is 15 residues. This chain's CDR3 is CASSLDNARGQPQHF. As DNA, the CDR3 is TGTGCCAGCAGCTTAGATAACGCCAGAGGTCAGCCCCAGCATTTT.

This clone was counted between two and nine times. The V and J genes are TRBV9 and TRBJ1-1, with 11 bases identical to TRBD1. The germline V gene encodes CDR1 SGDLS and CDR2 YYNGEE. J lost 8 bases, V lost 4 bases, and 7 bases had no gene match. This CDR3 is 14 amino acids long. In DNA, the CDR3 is TGTGCCAGCAGCCCCCAAGGACAGGGGGCGGAAGCTTTCTTT. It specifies CASSPQGQGAEAFF. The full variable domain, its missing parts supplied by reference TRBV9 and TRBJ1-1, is DSGVTQTPKHLITATGQRVTLRCSPRSGDLSVYWYQQSLDQGLQFLIQYYNGEERAKGNILERFSAQQFPDLHSELNLSSLELGDSALYFCASSPQGQGAEAFFGQGTRLTVV.

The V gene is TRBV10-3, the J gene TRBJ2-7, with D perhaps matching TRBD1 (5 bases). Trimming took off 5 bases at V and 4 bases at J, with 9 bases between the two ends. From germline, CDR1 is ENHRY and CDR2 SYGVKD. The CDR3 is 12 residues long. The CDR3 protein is CAISKQGYEQYF. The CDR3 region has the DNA TGTGCCATCAGTAAGCAGGGTTACGAGCAGTACTTC.

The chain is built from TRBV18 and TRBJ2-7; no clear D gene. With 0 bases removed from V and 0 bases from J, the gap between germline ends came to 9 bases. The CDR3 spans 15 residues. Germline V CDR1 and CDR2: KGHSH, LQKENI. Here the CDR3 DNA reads TGTGCCAGCTCACCACCGGGCCAGCTCTCCTACGAGCAGTACTTC. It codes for CASSPPGQLSYEQYF.

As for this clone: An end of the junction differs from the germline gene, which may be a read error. The CDR3 bases are TGTGCCATCAGCGCGGGACAGGGACCCGTGAAGCTCGCCTTC. Translated, it gives CAISAGQGPVKLAF. The J gene is TRBJ1-2, the V gene TRBV10-3; 9 bases map to TRBD1. The CDR3 loop spans 14 amino acids. CDR1 and CDR2 (germline): ENHRY, SYGVKD.

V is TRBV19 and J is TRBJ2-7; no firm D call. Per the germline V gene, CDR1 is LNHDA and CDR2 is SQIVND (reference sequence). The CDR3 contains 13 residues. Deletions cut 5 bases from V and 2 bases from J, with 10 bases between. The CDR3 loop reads CASSAAATYEQYF. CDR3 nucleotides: TGTGCCAGTAGTGCGGCGGCTACCTACGAGCAGTACTTC.

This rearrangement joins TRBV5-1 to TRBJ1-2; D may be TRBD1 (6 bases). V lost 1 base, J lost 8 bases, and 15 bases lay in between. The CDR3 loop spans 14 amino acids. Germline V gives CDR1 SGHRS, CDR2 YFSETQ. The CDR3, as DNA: TGCGCCAGCAGCTTGCCGAGCGGGGGCGGGGGCTACACCTTC. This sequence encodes CASSLPSGGGGYTF.

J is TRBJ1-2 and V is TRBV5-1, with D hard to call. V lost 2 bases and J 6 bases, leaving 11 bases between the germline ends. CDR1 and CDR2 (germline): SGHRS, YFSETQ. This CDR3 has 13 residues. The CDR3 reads CASSFVMDHGYTF. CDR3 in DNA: TGCGCCAGCAGCTTCGTGATGGACCATGGCTACACCTTC.

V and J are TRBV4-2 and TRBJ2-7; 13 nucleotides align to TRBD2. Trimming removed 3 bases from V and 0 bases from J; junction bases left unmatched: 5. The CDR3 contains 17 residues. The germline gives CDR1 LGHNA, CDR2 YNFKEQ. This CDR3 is CASSQWGLAGSSYEQYF. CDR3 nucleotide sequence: TGTGCCAGCAGCCAGTGGGGACTAGCGGGGAGCTCCTACGAGCAGTACTTC.

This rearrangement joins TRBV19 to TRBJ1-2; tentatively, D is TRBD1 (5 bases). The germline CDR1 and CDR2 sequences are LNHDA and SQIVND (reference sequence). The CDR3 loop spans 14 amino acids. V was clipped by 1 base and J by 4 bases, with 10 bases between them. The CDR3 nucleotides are TGTGCCAGTAGTATAGCTTCAGGGCTCTATGGCTACACCTTC. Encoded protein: CASSIASGLYGYTF.

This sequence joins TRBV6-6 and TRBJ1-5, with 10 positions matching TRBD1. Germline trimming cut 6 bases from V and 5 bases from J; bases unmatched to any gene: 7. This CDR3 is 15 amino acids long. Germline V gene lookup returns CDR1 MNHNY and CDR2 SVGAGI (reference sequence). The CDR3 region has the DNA TGTGCCAGCAGCTGGGGACAGGGGCCTTATCAGCCCCAGCATTTT. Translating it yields CASSWGQGPYQPQHF.

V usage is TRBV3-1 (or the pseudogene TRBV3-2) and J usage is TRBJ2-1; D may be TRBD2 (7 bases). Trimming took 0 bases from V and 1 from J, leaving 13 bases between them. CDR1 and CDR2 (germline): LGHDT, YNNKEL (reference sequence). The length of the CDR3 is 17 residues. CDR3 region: CASSQDLGGASYNEQFF. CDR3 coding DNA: TGTGCCAGCAGCCAAGACTTAGGGGGGGCTTCCTACAATGAGCAGTTCTTC.

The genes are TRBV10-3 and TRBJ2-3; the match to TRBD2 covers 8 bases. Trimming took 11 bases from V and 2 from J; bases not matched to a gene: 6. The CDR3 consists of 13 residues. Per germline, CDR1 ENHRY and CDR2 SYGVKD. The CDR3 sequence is CAVQRGTTDTQYF. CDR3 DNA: TGTGCCGTTCAGCGGGGGACCACAGATACGCAGTATTTT.

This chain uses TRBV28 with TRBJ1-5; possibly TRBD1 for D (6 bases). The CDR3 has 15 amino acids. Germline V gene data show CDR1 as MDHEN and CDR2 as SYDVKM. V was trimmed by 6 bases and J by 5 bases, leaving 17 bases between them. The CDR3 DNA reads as TGTGCCAGCAGGCCAACCGGGACATGGTATCAGCCCCAGCATTTT. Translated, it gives CASRPTGTWYQPQHF.

This CDR3 reads CASSYERGMNTEAFF. The CDR3 DNA is TGTGCCAGCAGTTATGAACGCGGCATGAACACTGAAGCTTTCTTT. This chain connects TRBV6-5 to TRBJ1-1; D is uncertain. V was trimmed by 3 bases and J by 0 bases, leaving 11 bases between them. Looked up from germline, CDR1 is MNHEY and CDR2 is SVGAGI. The CDR3 covers 15 residues.

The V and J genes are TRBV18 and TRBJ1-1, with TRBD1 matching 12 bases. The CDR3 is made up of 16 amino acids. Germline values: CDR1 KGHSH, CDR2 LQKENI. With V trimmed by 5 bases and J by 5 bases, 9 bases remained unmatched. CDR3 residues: CASSSGTGGLWTEAFF. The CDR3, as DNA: TGTGCCAGCTCATCCGGGACAGGGGGCTTGTGGACTGAAGCTTTCTTT.

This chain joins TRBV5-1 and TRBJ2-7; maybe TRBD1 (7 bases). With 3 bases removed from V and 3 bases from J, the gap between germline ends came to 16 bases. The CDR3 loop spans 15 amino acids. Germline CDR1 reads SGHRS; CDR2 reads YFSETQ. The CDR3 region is CASSSDGQGGYEQYF. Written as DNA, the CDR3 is TGCGCCAGCAGCTCCGACGGGCAGGGGGGCTACGAGCAGTACTTC.